These 16 T cell receptor beta chains share one sample of origin, sequenced in a study of T cell changes during pregnancy in multiple sclerosis. Profiling relied on immunoSEQ multiplex PCR, and the TCRdb table lists in-frame clones only, not all of them. The sample gives 57,000 or so clones, 90% of which show up once; about 6.4% is in the top ten. Here the sequenced sample was peripheral blood, taken in the third trimester of pregnancy. Receptors were obtained from a female donor in good health, enrolled as a control in a pregnancy study.

V is TRBV6-1 and J is TRBJ2-1; TRBD1 matches at 8 bases. The CDR3 length is 15 residues. Per the germline V gene, CDR1 is MNHNS and CDR2 is SASEGT. V gave up 1 base and J gave up 10 bases; unmatched junction bases: 9. CDR3 nucleotide sequence: TGTGCCAGCAGTGAAGTTACAGGGGGTGAAGGGGAGCAGTTCTTC. Amino acid sequence: CASSEVTGGEGEQFF.

The V and J genes are TRBV7-6 and TRBJ2-7; 9 bases match TRBD1. The CDR3 sequence is 13 residues long. Germline CDR1 SGHVS, CDR2 FNYEAQ. The trim removed 4 bases at V and 5 bases at J, leaving 3 bases unmatched. The CDR3 here is CASSSGQGNEQYF. The CDR3 DNA follows: TGTGCCAGCAGCTCGGGACAGGGTAACGAGCAGTACTTC.

This clone was seen just once. The V and J genes are TRBV28 and TRBJ1-2; possibly TRBD1 for D (5 bases). This CDR3 has 14 residues. In germline, CDR1 is MDHEN, CDR2 SYDVKM. Trimming removed 6 bases from V and 4 bases from J, with 15 bases in between. The CDR3 bases are TGTGCCAGCAGCCGTCCGACAGCGAGCTATGGCTACACCTTC. This translates into CASSRPTASYGYTF.

The rearrangement uses TRBV6-5 and TRBJ2-7, with D uncertain. Trimming left V 8 bases short and J 7 bases short, with 18 bases between. Germline V gene data show CDR1 as MNHEY and CDR2 as SVGAGI. The length of the CDR3 is 13 residues. CDR3 in amino acids: CASREASSREQYF. CDR3 nucleotides: TGTGCCAGCCGCGAGGCCTCCTCCCGGGAGCAGTACTTC.

This rearrangement joins TRBV29-1 to TRBJ2-7; 8 bases agree with TRBD1. Trimming took 5 bases from V and 0 from J; bases not matched to a gene: 3. The CDR3 loop spans 13 amino acids. Germline V gene lookup returns CDR1 SQVTM and CDR2 ANQGSEA. CDR3 sequence reads: CSVSQGASYEQYF. In DNA form, the CDR3 reads TGCAGCGTTTCCCAGGGGGCCTCCTACGAGCAGTACTTC.

The chain is built from TRBV6-1 and TRBJ1-2; D is ambiguous. V dropped 0 bases and J dropped 6 bases, with 14 bases sitting between them. Germline V CDR1 and CDR2: MNHNS, SASEGT. The CDR3 length is 15 residues. The CDR3 DNA reads TGTGCCAGCAGTGAAGCGGTATGGCAGGCTAATGGCTACACCTTC. Translating it yields CASSEAVWQANGYTF.

This clone was seen once. The V and J genes are TRBV5-1 and TRBJ1-1, with D possibly matching TRBD1 (5 bases). The ends were cut back, 0 bases at V and 8 bases at J, with 20 bases in the middle. The V gene's germline CDR1 is SGHRS and CDR2 YFSETQ. The CDR3 covers 16 residues. The CDR3 sequence: CASSLGGLLQKTEAFF. Written as DNA, the CDR3 is TGCGCCAGCAGCTTGGGGGGCCTATTACAAAAGACCGAAGCTTTCTTT.

The chain employs TRBV30 and TRBJ2-7; 8 bases line up with TRBD2. The V segment lost 0 bases and the J segment 7 bases; nucleotides outside the gene matches: 14. In germline, CDR1 is GTSNPN, CDR2 SVGIG (reference sequence). There are 16 residues in the CDR3. CDR3 region: CAWSVPPSGPFVEQYF. The CDR3 coding sequence is TGTGCCTGGAGTGTACCTCCTAGCGGGCCTTTTGTTGAGCAGTACTTC. The full variable domain, completed using reference TRBV30 and TRBJ2-7, is SQTIHQWPATLVQPVGSPLSLECTVEGTSNPNLYWYRQAAGRGLQLLFYSVGIGQISSEVPQNLSASRPQDRQFILSSKKLLLSDSGFYLCAWSVPPSGPFVEQYFGPGTRLTVT.

This chain connects TRBV6-6 to TRBJ2-1; 7 nucleotides align to TRBD2. The junction had 12 bases not matched to a gene; V was cut back by 0 bases and J by 10 bases. The germline gives CDR1 MNHNY, CDR2 SVGAGI (reference sequence). This CDR3 spans 16 amino acids. CDR3 region: CASSYSYGRRTWEQFF. Written as DNA, the CDR3 is TGTGCCAGCAGTTACTCGTACGGGAGGCGCACTTGGGAGCAGTTCTTC.

The chain couples TRBV12-5 to TRBJ2-3; TRBD2 might be the D (5 bases). The CDR3 loop spans 12 amino acids. Looked up from germline, CDR1 is LGHNT and CDR2 is FRNRAP. The V end lost 2 bases, the J end lost 5 bases, and 5 bases lay between the germline ends. Here the CDR3 reads CASGLRGDTQYF. The CDR3 bases are TGTGCTAGTGGTTTGCGGGGAGATACGCAGTATTTT.

J is TRBJ2-7 and V is TRBV25-1; D possibly corresponds to TRBD2 (5 bases). V gave up 1 base and J gave up 7 bases, with 5 bases separating them. CDR1 MGHDK and CDR2 SYGVNS come from the germline V gene. This CDR3 is built from 11 residues. The DNA for the CDR3 is TGTGCCAGCAGTGAATCGGGAGAGCAGTACTTC. Its protein is CASSESGEQYF.

This clone was observed a handful of times. This chain joins TRBV14 and TRBJ1-1; 9 nucleotides line up with TRBD1. With V trimmed by 5 bases and J by 4 bases, 8 bases remained unmatched. CDR3 length: 15 amino acids. Germline values: CDR1 SGHDN, CDR2 FVKESK. The CDR3: CASSSSGTGITEAFF. CDR3 in DNA: TGTGCCAGCAGCTCTTCCGGGACAGGGATCACTGAAGCTTTCTTT.

The chain is built from TRBV6-5 and TRBJ2-3, with D possibly being TRBD2 (6 bases). The CDR3 has 16 amino acids. Germline V gene lookup returns CDR1 MNHEY and CDR2 SVGAGI. Trimming took 1 base from V and 0 from J, leaving 11 bases between them. CDR3 DNA sequence: TGTGCCAGCAGTTACTTTGGGGGAGGAAGCACAGATACGCAGTATTTT. Amino acids: CASSYFGGGSTDTQYF.

V gene TRBV21-1 combines with J gene TRBJ1-2. TRBV21-1 is a listed pseudogene. The CDR3 loop spans 13 amino acids. The CDR3 nucleotides are TGTGCCAGCAGCAAAGCGGGGGGGCAAGGCTACACCTTC. Its translation is CASSKAGGQGYTF.

V gene TRBV9 combines with J gene TRBJ1-2, with unresolved D. The CDR3 spans 11 residues. The germline gives CDR1 SGDLS, CDR2 YYNGEE. The V gene lost 7 bases and the J gene lost 7 bases, with 11 bases spanning the gap. The DNA of the CDR3 is TGTGCCAGCTCGCGTTTCGGTGGCTACACCTTC. The encoded protein is CASSRFGGYTF.

This sequence joins TRBV7-9 and TRBJ2-3; 10 positions match TRBD1. The CDR3 spans 19 residues. Germline V gene lookup returns CDR1 SEHNR and CDR2 FQNEAQ (reference sequence). The junction had 22 bases not matched to a gene; V was cut back by 5 bases and J by 8 bases. CDR3 bases: TGTGCCAGCAGCATGAGTGGGGGACAGGGGCATAACGCGTATAGTACGCAGTATTTT. It translates to CASSMSGGQGHNAYSTQYF.